This TCR beta chain was profiled in a study of blood T cell repertoires in COVID-19. At the level of the study: The cDNA or gDNA used as material had been derived from T cells, B-cell-depleted T cells, or PBMCs.

Using immunoSEQ multiplex PCR, the repertoire was profiled, and TCRdb retains in-frame clones only, with some absent. The profile shows 300,000 to 400,000 clones, roughly 90% of them singletons. CDR3 length: 14 residues. The trim removed 2 bases at V and 8 bases at J, leaving 5 bases unmatched. CDR1 is SGHRS, CDR2 YFSETQ, per germline. The clonotype was recovered from a woman in her thirties who had recovered from COVID-19. Sequencing was done on a sample of PBMCs or T cells enriched from blood (not recorded which). The V call is TRBV5-1, the J call TRBJ2-1; TRBD1 matches 9 bases. CDR3: CASSLGTGYDEQFF. The CDR3 DNA is TGCGCCAGCAGCTTAGGGACAGGGTACGATGAGCAGTTCTTC.